One and the same sample provided the 4 T cell receptor beta chains below, sequenced in a study of T cells in women clearing cervical HPV infection. Using immunoSEQ multiplex PCR, the repertoire was profiled, and TCRdb retains in-frame clones only, with some absent. The sample data list 25,000 to 35,000 clones. The sample consisted of blood buffy coat. Receptors were obtained from a woman between 18 and 75 years old with a cervical HPV16 infection that either progressed to CIN3+ or cleared (not recorded which).

With respect to this clone: Read coverage stops 3 residues before the CDR3 terminus; the germline J gene supplies the remainder. The chain recombines TRBV18 with TRBJ1-2; a possible D gene is TRBD1 (6 bases). This CDR3 is built from 17 residues. The germline V gene encodes CDR1 KGHSH and CDR2 LQKENI. CDR3 DNA, as far as it was read: TGTGCCAGCTCAACGACTAGCGGGGGGGCGATCAAAAACATC. This encodes CASSTTSGGAIKNI. The full CDR3 is CASSTTSGGAIKNIYTF.

With regard to this clone: The read ends 3 residues before the CDR3 terminus; that terminus is restored from the germline J gene. J is TRBJ2-1 and V is TRBV19, with 9 bases that match TRBD2. CDR1 is LNHDA and CDR2 is SQIVND in the germline V gene (reference sequence). V was clipped by 5 bases and J by 6 bases; unmatched bases: 5. The CDR3 totals 14 residues. CDR3 region: CASSPGLATNEQFF. The part of the CDR3 DNA that was read is TGTGCCAGTAGTCCGGGACTAGCTACCAATGAG.

On this clone: A junction end diverges from the germline sequence, so it may reflect a read error. The read falls 3 residues short of the CDR3 end, and the missing part is taken from the germline J gene. This chain joins TRBV7-3 and TRBJ2-1; TRBD2 aligns across 9 bases. Germline V gene sequence: CDR1 SGHTA, CDR2 FQGTGA. The CDR3 runs 17 residues. CDR3 loop: CDSSPRRLAETRNEQFF. Partial CDR3 DNA: TGTGACAGCAGCCCGCGCAGACTAGCGGAGACCAGGAATGAG.

As regards this clone: The germline gene is not matched at one end of the junction; a read error may be the cause. The read ends 3 residues early relative to the CDR3; the germline J gene fills the gap. Other DNA sequences in the same sample also yield this CDR3. This chain uses TRBV19 with TRBJ2-1; no firm D call. Germline assignment: CDR1 LNHDA and CDR2 SQIVND (reference sequence). The CDR3 contains 11 residues. CDR3 DNA, as far as it was read: TGTGCAAGTAGTATTAACAATGAG. Its translation is CASSINNE. The full CDR3 reads CASSINNEQFF.